This T cell receptor beta chain was identified during a study of graft-versus-host responses after intestinal transplantation. Study details: All recipients were transplanted with multivisceral, liver-intestinal, or isolated intestinal grafts. Once they had received anti-thymocyte globulin induction, all recipients took tacrolimus and steroids for approximately 3 years. Study observations and caveats: Early HvG declines after transplant were associated with peak circulating GvH clone levels.

The CDR3 contains 13 residues. Germline V gene sequence: CDR1 MNHEY, CDR2 SVGAGI. Trimming left V 0 bases short and J 3 bases short, with 2 bases between. Only in-frame clones appear in the TCRdb table, and some are missing; sequencing was by immunoSEQ multiplex PCR. The data contain over 100,000 clones, approximately 95% of them seen just once; the ten biggest clones take up roughly 3.5%. About this clone: Its target is not known.

Sequencing used unstimulated CD8+ T cells sorted from spleen or lymph node cells, obtained before intestinal transplant. The chain links TRBV6-5 to TRBJ1-4; D is undetermined. This TCR was recovered from a human donor who received an intestinal transplant. Here the CDR3 reads CASSYSPNEKLFF. The CDR3 bases are TGTGCCAGCAGTTACTCGCCTAATGAAAAACTGTTTTTT.